This entry lists 23 T cell receptor beta chains sequenced from one sample in a study of blood T cell repertoires in COVID-19. Generated by immunoSEQ multiplex PCR, the TCRdb table keeps only in-frame clones and is missing some. The table includes about 280,000 clones, around 85% detected once. The sample comprised peripheral blood. Receptor source: a man in his forties or fifties with active or convalescent COVID-19.

The gene calls are TRBV30 and TRBJ2-3; tentatively, D is TRBD1 (6 bases). With 2 bases removed from V and 1 base from J, the gap between germline ends came to 10 bases. This CDR3 comprises 14 residues. Germline values: CDR1 GTSNPN, CDR2 SVGIG (reference sequence). The CDR3 sequence is CAWSWGHGTDTQYF. The CDR3 DNA follows: TGTGCCTGGAGTTGGGGGCACGGCACAGATACGCAGTATTTT.

This clone was picked up a small number of times. The CDR3: CASSISGTGDRGYTF. The CDR3 region has the DNA TGTGCCAGCAGTATCTCCGGGACAGGGGATAGAGGCTACACCTTC. The chain joins TRBV25-1 to TRBJ1-2; 10 positions match TRBD1. The CDR3 covers 15 residues. Germline CDR1 is MGHDK and CDR2 is SYGVNS. J gave up 8 bases and V 5 bases, and 11 bases lay outside the gene matches.

This chain uses TRBV9 with TRBJ2-5, with D tentatively TRBD2 (5 bases). The CDR3 has 15 amino acids. Germline V CDR1 and CDR2: SGDLS, YYNGEE. V was trimmed by 0 bases and J by 4 bases, leaving 13 bases between them. The CDR3 sequence is CASSVEGLTRETQYF. The CDR3, as DNA: TGTGCCAGCAGCGTAGAAGGACTTACCAGAGAGACCCAGTACTTC.

V is TRBV28 and J is TRBJ2-3; TRBD1 might be the D (7 bases). The V gene lost 6 bases and the J gene lost 15 bases, with 22 bases spanning the gap. The CDR3 covers 13 residues. The germline gives CDR1 MDHEN, CDR2 SYDVKM. In nucleotides, the CDR3 is TGTGCCAGCAGCTCAGGGGGGCTTAGAGTTCAATATTTT. This gives the protein CASSSGGLRVQYF.

The V and J genes are TRBV15 and TRBJ2-7; the D is unclear. CDR3 length: 15 residues. Germline V gene sequence: CDR1 LNHNV, CDR2 YYDKDF (reference sequence). The V end lost 0 bases, the J end lost 0 bases, and 9 bases lay between the germline ends. Written as DNA, the CDR3 is TGTGCCACCAGCAGAGACCGGGTGACCTCCTACGAGCAGTACTTC. Translation gives CATSRDRVTSYEQYF.

This clone was observed a single time. The chain recombines TRBV5-8 with TRBJ2-1; TRBD2 agrees at 10 bases. J lost 2 bases, V lost 3 bases, and 11 bases had no gene match. The CDR3 length is 18 residues. CDR1 SGHTS and CDR2 YDEGEE come from the germline V gene. The CDR3 nucleotides read TGTGCCAGCAGCTCGCGGGTTAGCGGGAGGTATCCCTACAATGAGCAGTTCTTC. It specifies CASSSRVSGRYPYNEQFF. The variable domain in full, with the rest retrieved from reference TRBV5-8 and TRBJ2-1, is EAGVTQSPTHLIKTRGQQATLRCSPISGHTSVYWYQQALGLGLQFLLWYDEGEERNRGNFPPRFSGRQFPNYSSELNVNALELEDSALYLCASSSRVSGRYPYNEQFFGPGTRLTVL.

The chain carries TRBV7-6 and TRBJ1-5; unclear D gene. Germline V gene lookup returns CDR1 SGHVS and CDR2 FNYEAQ. The CDR3 spans 15 residues. The ends were cut back, 2 bases at V and 6 bases at J, with 14 bases in the middle. In DNA form, the CDR3 reads TGTGCCAGCAGCTTAAACGGACGGGGAGGTCAGCCCCAGCATTTT. Translating it yields CASSLNGRGGQPQHF.

The V gene is TRBV21-1, the J gene TRBJ1-3; TRBD1 is the table's D call and was not checked against the DNA. TRBV21-1 is classified as a pseudogene. The CDR3 covers 17 residues. The CDR3 sequence: CASSKGAQGRARDTIYF. DNA for the CDR3: TGTGCCAGCAGCAAGGGGGCCCAGGGTCGGGCAAGAGACACCATATATTTT.

This sequence joins TRBV7-8 and TRBJ1-1, with TRBD1 matching 9 bases. This CDR3 is 16 amino acids long. Germline V gene lookup returns CDR1 SGHVS and CDR2 FQNEAQ. The ends lost 3 bases at V and 4 bases at J; junction bases unmatched: 9. As DNA, the CDR3 is TGTGCCAGCAGCTTGGGTACAGGGGGCTGGGGCACTGAAGCTTTCTTT. Amino acid sequence: CASSLGTGGWGTEAFF.

The chain recombines TRBV25-1 with TRBJ2-5, with D maybe TRBD1 (5 bases). Germline V CDR1 and CDR2: MGHDK, SYGVNS. This CDR3 has 12 residues. Deletions cut 4 bases from V and 4 bases from J, with 7 bases between. The CDR3 protein is CASSVRGETQYF. CDR3 nucleotides: TGTGCCAGCAGTGTTAGGGGAGAGACCCAGTACTTC.

The V and J genes are TRBV6-2 or TRBV6-3 and TRBJ2-1; 11 bases agree with TRBD1. Germline lookup yields CDR1 MNHEY and CDR2 SVGEGT. The ends lost 5 bases at V and 7 bases at J; junction bases unmatched: 4. This CDR3 comprises 14 residues. DNA for the CDR3: TGTGCCAGCAGTCGGGGACAGGGGGTAAATGAGCAGTTCTTC. Protein: CASSRGQGVNEQFF.

This chain uses TRBV30 with TRBJ2-1; 8 nucleotides match TRBD2. The CDR3 is made up of 16 amino acids. With V trimmed by 0 bases and J by 0 bases, 4 bases remained unmatched. CDR1 GTSNPN and CDR2 SVGIG come from the germline V gene (reference sequence). The CDR3 loop reads CAWSVQSGSSYNEQFF. DNA for the CDR3: TGTGCCTGGAGTGTACAGAGCGGGAGCTCCTACAATGAGCAGTTCTTC.

V is TRBV27 and J is TRBJ2-7, with 7 bases aligning to TRBD2. The CDR3 is 15 amino acids. Trimming took 5 bases from V and 6 from J; bases not matched to a gene: 13. Germline values: CDR1 MNHEY, CDR2 SMNVEV (reference sequence). The CDR3 region has the DNA TGTGCCAGCAGTCCCACCCTAGCGGCGTCTCGCGAGCAGTACTTC. It encodes CASSPTLAASREQYF.

The V call is TRBV18, the J call TRBJ1-2, with TRBD1 matching 7 bases. Unmatched junction bases numbered 21, after V lost 1 base and J lost 4 bases. Germline values: CDR1 KGHSH, CDR2 LQKENI. This CDR3 contains 20 residues. The CDR3: CASSPQSLGPGQILLYGYTF. CDR3 coding DNA: TGTGCCAGCTCACCACAAAGTTTGGGACCGGGACAGATACTCCTCTATGGCTACACCTTC.

The CDR3 DNA reads TGTGCCAGCATCTCACTAGCGGGAGGTCTCAATGAGCAGTTCTTC. Residues: CASISLAGGLNEQFF. This chain uses TRBV27 with TRBJ2-1; 12 positions match TRBD2. Germline V gene lookup returns CDR1 MNHEY and CDR2 SMNVEV (reference sequence). With V trimmed by 7 bases and J by 6 bases, 7 bases remained unmatched. This CDR3 has 15 residues.

The chain joins TRBV9 to TRBJ2-2; D unclear. This CDR3 is 16 amino acids long. Germline V gene data show CDR1 as SGDLS and CDR2 as YYNGEE. Trimming shortened V by 0 bases and J by 0 bases, and 9 bases separated the two germline ends. The chain's CDR3 is CASSVGAAANTGELFF. The CDR3 DNA follows: TGTGCCAGCAGCGTAGGGGCAGCCGCGAACACCGGGGAGCTGTTTTTT.

The count of this clone is one. The chain carries TRBV7-4 and TRBJ2-5; perhaps TRBD1 as D (5 bases). Trimming left V 5 bases short and J 3 bases short, with 13 bases between. This CDR3 spans 14 amino acids. Germline CDR1 SGHVT, CDR2 SQSDAQ. The CDR3 reads CASSPHRGKETQYF. DNA of the CDR3: TGTGCCAGCAGCCCGCATAGGGGCAAAGAGACCCAGTACTTC.

The table lists this clone with a count of one. The chain links TRBV6-5 to TRBJ1-6; tentative D call: TRBD1 (5 bases). Germline CDR1 reads MNHEY; CDR2 reads SVGAGI. V was clipped by 6 bases and J by 12 bases, with 6 bases between them. The CDR3 extends over 10 amino acids. Here the CDR3 DNA reads TGTGCCAGCAGCCAGGGACCCCTCCACTTT. Translation gives CASSQGPLHF.

The chain recombines TRBV9 with TRBJ2-5; 8 nucleotides align to TRBD2. CDR3 length: 16 amino acids. The junction had 6 bases not matched to a gene; V was cut back by 0 bases and J by 2 bases. Germline loops: CDR1 SGDLS, CDR2 YYNGEE. The CDR3 sequence is CASSVGGSGAQETQYF. The CDR3 DNA is TGTGCCAGCAGCGTAGGTGGTAGCGGGGCTCAAGAGACCCAGTACTTC. The whole variable domain, filled in from reference TRBV9 and TRBJ2-5, reads DSGVTQTPKHLITATGQRVTLRCSPRSGDLSVYWYQQSLDQGLQFLIQYYNGEERAKGNILERFSAQQFPDLHSELNLSSLELGDSALYFCASSVGGSGAQETQYFGPGTRLLVL.

J is TRBJ1-5 and V is TRBV15; the D is unclear. The CDR3 is 14 residues long. Trimming removed 0 bases at V and 7 bases at J, with 10 bases between. Germline CDR1 and CDR2: LNHNV and YYDKDF (reference sequence). The CDR3 protein is CATSRDPSGQPQHF. The CDR3, as DNA: TGTGCCACCAGCAGAGATCCTTCCGGGCAGCCCCAGCATTTT.

The chain combines TRBV4-1 with TRBJ2-1, with 11 bases fitting TRBD1. In germline, CDR1 is MGHRA, CDR2 YSYEKL. This CDR3 has 14 amino acids. Losses at the gene ends were 4 bases for V and 8 bases for J; bases not matched to a gene: 4. DNA of the CDR3: TGCGCCAGCAGCCCCCGGACAGGGGGCTATGAGCAGTTCTTC. It encodes CASSPRTGGYEQFF.

The V call is TRBV7-9, the J call TRBJ1-1; TRBD1 is a possible D gene (6 bases). Looked up from germline, CDR1 is SEHNR and CDR2 is FQNEAQ (reference sequence). The CDR3 loop spans 14 amino acids. Trimming removed 5 bases from V and 3 bases from J, with 13 bases in between. The CDR3 DNA reads TGTGCCAGCAGCCAAGCGGACAGATACACTGAAGCTTTCTTT. Residues: CASSQADRYTEAFF.

V usage is TRBV9 and J usage is TRBJ2-5, with D unresolved. The V end lost 0 bases, the J end lost 5 bases, and 8 bases lay between the germline ends. Germline V lookup: CDR1 SGDLS, CDR2 YYNGEE. CDR3 length equals 13 residues. The CDR3 protein is CASSVATRETQYF. DNA for the CDR3: TGTGCCAGCAGCGTAGCTACGAGGGAGACCCAGTACTTC.